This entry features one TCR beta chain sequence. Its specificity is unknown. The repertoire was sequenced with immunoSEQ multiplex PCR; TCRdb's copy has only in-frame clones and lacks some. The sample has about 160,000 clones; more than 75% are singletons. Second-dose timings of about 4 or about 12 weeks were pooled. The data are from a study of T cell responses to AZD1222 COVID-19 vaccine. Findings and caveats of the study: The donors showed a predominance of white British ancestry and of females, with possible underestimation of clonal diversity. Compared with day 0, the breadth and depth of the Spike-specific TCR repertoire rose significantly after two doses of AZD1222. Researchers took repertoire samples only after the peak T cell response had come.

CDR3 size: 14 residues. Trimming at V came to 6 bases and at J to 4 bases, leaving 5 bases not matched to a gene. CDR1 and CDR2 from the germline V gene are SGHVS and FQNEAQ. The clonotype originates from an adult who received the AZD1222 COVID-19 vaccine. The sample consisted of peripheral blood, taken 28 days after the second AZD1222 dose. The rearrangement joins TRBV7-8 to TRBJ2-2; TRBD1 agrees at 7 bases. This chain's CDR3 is CASRPTGSTGELFF. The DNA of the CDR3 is TGTGCCAGCAGGCCGACAGGGTCCACCGGGGAGCTGTTTTTT.